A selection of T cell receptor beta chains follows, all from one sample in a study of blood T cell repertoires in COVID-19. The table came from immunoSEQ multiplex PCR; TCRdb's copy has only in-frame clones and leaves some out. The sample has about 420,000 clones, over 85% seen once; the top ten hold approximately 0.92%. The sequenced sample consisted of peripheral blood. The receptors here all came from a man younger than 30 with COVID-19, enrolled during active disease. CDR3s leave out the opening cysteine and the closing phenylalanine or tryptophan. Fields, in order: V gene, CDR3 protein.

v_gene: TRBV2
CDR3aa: ASAPGIYYGYT

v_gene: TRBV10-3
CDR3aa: ATKGGRGYGYT

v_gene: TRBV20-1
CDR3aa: SASVASGSNEQY

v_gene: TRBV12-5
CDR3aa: ASGLDAGGSYNEQF

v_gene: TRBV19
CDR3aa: ASSIGSGVGNEQF

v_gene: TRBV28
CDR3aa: ASSLSWTGGEQY

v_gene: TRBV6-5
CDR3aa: ASRSGTGGETEAF

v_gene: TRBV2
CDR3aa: ASKREAEYEQY

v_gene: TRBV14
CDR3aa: ASSQGWGRDGYT

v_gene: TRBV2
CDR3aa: ASTQGLAEAYEQY

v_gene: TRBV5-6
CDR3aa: ASSLAGYSGNTIY

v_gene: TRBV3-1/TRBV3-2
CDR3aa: ASSQSLYNEQF

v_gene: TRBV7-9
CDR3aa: ASSRTGGNNEQF

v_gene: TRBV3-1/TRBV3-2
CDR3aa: ASSLGLLQETQY

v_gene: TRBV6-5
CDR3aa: ASIAELNTEAF

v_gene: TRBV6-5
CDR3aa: ASRSLYGYT

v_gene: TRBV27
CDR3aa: ASPPGQGSHEQY

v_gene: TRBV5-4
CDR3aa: ASSLGQGSPDTQY

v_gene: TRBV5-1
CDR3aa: ASSTTTGAEAF

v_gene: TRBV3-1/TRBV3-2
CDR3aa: ASSAGTGLGYT

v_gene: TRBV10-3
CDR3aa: AISALGGQNTEAF

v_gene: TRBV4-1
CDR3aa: ASSQGGGLHTQY

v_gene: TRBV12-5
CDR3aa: ASGLWRLAGDETQY

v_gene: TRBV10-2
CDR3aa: ASREQPTSGSYEQY

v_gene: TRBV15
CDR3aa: ATSSRFSGANVLT

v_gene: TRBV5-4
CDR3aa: ASSLAPSGGTDTQY

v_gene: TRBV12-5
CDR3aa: ASGIRPGLAGDFNNEQF

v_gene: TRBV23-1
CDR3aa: ASSQMLCKPVIVELF

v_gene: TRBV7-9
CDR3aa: ASSLAGPRPSTDTQY

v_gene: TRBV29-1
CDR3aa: SVEPLHRRVGTDTQY

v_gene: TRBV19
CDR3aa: ASSILTSGTYNEQF

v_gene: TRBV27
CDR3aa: ASSFWSSGNTGELF

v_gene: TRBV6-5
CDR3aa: ASSPGTGIYEQY

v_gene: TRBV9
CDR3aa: ASSVGRAGDGYT

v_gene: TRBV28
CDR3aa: ASSSNSGTASYEQY

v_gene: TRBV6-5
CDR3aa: ASSKQGLATEAF

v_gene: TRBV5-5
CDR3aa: ASSFSGSYEQY

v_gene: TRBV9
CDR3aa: ASSVGRPGYIQY